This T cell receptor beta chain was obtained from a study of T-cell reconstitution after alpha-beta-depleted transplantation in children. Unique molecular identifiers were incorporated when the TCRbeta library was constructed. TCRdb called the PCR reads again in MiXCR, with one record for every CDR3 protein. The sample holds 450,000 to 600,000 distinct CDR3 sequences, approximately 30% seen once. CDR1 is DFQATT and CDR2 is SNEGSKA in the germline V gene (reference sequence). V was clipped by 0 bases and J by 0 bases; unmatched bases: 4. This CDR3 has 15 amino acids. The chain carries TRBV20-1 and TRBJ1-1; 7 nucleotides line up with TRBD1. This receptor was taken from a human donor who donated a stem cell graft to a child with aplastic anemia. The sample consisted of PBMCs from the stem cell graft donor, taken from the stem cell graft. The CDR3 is CSARDGQAMNTEAFF. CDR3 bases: TGCAGTGCTAGAGACGGACAGGCCATGAACACTGAAGCTTTCTTT.